This TCR beta chain was documented in a study of shared clonotypes between healthy human individuals. It was into CD45RA+ naive and CD45RA-negative memory subsets that the CD4+ cells were split. TCRdb's copy holds only in-frame clones and misses some; the assay was immunoSEQ multiplex PCR. There are 2 million or so clones in the sample; 95% occur only once, and roughly 0.13% lies in the top ten. The sequencing input was naive CD4+ T cells sorted from blood. As to subset: CD45RA+ positively selected. The source is a man aged 18 to 30 in good health.

CDR3: CAWSVILSFGTSGGASSYEQYF. CDR3 DNA: TGTGCCTGGAGTGTAATCCTCTCCTTTGGGACTAGCGGGGGGGCGAGCTCCTACGAGCAGTACTTC. The J gene is TRBJ2-7, the V gene TRBV30, with 16 bases lining up with TRBD2. Germline CDR1 GTSNPN, CDR2 SVGIG (reference sequence). There are 22 residues in the CDR3. The V gene end was trimmed by 0 bases and the J gene end by 0 bases; junction bases not matched to a gene: 17.